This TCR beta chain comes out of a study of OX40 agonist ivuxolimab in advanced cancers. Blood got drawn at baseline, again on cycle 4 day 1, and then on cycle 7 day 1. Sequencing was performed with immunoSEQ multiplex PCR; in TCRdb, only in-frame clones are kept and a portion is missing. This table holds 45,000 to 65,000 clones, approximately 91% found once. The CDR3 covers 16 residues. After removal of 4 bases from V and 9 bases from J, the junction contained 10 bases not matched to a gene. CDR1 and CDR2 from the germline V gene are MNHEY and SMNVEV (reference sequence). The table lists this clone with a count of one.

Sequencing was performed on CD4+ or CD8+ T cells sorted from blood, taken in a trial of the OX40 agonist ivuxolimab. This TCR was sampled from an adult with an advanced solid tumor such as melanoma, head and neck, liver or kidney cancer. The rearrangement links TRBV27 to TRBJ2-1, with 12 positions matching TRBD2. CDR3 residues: CASSSEPSGRAGEQFF. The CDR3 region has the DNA TGTGCCAGCAGTTCGGAACCTAGCGGGAGGGCCGGTGAGCAGTTCTTC.